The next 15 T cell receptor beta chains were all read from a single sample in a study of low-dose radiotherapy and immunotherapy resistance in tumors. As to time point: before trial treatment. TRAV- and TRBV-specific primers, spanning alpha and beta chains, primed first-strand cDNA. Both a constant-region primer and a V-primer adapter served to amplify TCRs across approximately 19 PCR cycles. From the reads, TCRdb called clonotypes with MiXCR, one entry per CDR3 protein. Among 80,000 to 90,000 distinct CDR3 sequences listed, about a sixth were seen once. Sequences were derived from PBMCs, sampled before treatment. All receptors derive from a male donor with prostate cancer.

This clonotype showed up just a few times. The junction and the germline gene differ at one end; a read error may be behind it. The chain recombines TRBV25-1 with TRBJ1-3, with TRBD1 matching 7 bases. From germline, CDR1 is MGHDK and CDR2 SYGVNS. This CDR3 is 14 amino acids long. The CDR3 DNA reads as TGTGCCGGCAGTGACCACAGGGGTGGAAACACCATATATTTT. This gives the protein CAGSDHRGGNTIYF.

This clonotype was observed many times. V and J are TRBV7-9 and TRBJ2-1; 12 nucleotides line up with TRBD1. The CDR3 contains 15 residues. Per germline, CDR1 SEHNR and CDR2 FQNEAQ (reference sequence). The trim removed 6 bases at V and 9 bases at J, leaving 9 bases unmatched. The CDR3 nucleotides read TGTGCCAGCAGACCACCGGGACAGGGGGCAGGTGAGCAGTTCTTC. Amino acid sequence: CASRPPGQGAGEQFF. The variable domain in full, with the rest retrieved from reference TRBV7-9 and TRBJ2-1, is DTGVSQNPRHKITKRGQNVTFRCDPISEHNRLYWYRQTLGQGPEFLTYFQNEAQLEKSRLLSDRFSAERPKGSFSTLEIQRTEQGDSAMYLCASRPPGQGAGEQFFGPGTRLTVL.

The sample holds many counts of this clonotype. This CDR3 reads CASSGDFGSADTQYF. CDR3 in DNA: TGTGCCAGCAGTGGAGACTTTGGAAGTGCAGATACGCAGTATTTT. The chain combines TRBV6-2 or TRBV6-3 with TRBJ2-3; the D is unclear. Germline values: CDR1 MNHEY, CDR2 SVGEGT. With 5 bases removed from V and 4 bases from J, the gap between germline ends came to 16 bases. The CDR3 totals 15 residues.

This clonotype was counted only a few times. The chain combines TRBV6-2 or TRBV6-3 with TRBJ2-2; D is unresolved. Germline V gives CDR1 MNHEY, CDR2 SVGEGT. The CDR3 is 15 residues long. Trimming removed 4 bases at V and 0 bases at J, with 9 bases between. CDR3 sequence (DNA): TGTGCCAGCAGTTCCCAGACTTCGAACACCGGGGAGCTGTTTTTT. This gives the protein CASSSQTSNTGELFF.

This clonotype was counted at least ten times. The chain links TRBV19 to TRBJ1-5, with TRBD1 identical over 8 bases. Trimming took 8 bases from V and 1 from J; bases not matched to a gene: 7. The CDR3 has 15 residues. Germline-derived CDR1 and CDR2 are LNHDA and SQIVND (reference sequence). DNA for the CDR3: TGTGCCAGTCGCGACAGGGGCCAGAGCAATCAGCCCCAGCATTTT. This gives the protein CASRDRGQSNQPQHF.

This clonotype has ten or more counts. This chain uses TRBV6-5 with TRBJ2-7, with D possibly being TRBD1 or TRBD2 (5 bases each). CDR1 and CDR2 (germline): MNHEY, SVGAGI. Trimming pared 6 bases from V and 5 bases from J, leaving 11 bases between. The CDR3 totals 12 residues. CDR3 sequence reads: CASRRGAHEQYF. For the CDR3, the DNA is TGTGCCAGCAGACGAGGGGCCCACGAGCAGTACTTC.

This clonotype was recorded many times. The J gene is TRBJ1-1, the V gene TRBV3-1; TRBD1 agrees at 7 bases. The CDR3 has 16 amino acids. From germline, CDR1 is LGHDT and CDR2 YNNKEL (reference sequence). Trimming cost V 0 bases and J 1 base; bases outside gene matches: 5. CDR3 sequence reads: CASSQEWGTENTEAFF. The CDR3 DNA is TGTGCCAGCAGCCAAGAATGGGGGACAGAGAACACTGAAGCTTTCTTT.

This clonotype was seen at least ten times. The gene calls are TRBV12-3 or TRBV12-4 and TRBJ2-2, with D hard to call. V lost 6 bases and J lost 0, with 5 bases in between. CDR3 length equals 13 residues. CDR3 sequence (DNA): TGTGCCAGCAGACACCCGAACACCGGGGAGCTGTTTTTT. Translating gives CASRHPNTGELFF.

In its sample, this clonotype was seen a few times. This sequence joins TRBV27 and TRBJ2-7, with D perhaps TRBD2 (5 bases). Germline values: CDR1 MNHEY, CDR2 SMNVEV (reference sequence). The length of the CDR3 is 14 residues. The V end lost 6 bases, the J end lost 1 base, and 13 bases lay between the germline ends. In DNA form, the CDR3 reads TGTGCCAGCAGCTTTCCGGGGAAGTCCTACGAGCAGTACTTC. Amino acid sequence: CASSFPGKSYEQYF.

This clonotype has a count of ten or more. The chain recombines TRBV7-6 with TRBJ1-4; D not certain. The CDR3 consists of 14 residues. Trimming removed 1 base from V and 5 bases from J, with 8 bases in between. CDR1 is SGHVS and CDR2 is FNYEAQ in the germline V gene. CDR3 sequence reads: CASSLGAVNEKLFF. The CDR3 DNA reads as TGTGCCAGCAGCTTAGGGGCCGTGAATGAAAAACTGTTTTTT.

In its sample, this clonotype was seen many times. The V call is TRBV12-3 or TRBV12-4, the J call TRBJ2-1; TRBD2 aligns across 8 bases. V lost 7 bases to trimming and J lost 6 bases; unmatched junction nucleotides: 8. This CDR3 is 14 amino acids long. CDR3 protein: CASTRLAGFNEQFF. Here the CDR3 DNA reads TGTGCCAGCACCCGGCTAGCGGGCTTCAATGAGCAGTTCTTC.

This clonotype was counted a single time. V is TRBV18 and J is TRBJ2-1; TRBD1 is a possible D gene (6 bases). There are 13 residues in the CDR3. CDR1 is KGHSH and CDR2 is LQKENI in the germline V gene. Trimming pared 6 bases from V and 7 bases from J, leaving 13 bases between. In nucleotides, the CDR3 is TGTGCCAGCTCGGCTCTAGGGGGTAATGAGCAGTTCTTC. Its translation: CASSALGGNEQFF. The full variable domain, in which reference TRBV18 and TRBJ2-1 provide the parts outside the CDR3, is NAGVMQNPRHLVRRRGQEARLRCSPMKGHSHVYWYRQLPEEGLKFMVYLQKENIIDESGMPKERFSAEFPKEGPSILRIQQVVRGDSAAYFCASSALGGNEQFFGPGTRLTVL.

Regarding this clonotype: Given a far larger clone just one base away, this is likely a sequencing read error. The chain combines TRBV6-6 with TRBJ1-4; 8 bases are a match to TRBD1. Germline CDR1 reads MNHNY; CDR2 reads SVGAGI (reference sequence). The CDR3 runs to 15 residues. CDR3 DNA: TGTGGCAGCAGCATAGACAGGGGACATAATGAAAAACTGTTTTTT. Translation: CGSSIDRGHNEKLFF.

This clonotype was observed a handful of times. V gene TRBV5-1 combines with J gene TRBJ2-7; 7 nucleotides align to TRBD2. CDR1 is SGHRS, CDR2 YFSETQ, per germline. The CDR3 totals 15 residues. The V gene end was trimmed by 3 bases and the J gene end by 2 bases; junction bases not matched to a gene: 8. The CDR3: CASSSDGTKAYEQYF. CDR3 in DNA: TGCGCCAGCAGCTCCGACGGGACTAAGGCCTACGAGCAGTACTTC.

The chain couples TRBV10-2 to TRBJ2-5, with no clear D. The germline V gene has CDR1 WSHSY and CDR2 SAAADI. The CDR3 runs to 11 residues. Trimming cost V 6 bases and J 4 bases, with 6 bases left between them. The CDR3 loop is CASSDAETQYF. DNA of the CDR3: TGCGCCAGCAGCGACGCAGAGACCCAGTACTTC.